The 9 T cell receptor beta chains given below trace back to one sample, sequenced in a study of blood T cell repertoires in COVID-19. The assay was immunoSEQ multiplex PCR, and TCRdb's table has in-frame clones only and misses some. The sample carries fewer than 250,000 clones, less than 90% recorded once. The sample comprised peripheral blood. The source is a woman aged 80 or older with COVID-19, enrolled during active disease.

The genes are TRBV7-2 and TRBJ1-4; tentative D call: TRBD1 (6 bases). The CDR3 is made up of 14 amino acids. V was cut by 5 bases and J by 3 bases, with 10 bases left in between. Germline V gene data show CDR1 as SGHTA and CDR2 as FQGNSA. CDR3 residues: CASSNRVANEKLFF. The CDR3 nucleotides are TGTGCCAGCAGCAACAGGGTAGCTAATGAAAAACTGTTTTTT.

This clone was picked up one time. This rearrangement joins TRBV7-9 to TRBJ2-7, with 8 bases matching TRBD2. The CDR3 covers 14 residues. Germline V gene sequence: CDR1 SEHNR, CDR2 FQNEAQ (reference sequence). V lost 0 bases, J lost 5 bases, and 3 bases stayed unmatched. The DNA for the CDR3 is TGTGCCAGCAGCTTAGCAAGCGGGGGCGACGAGCAGTACTTC. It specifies CASSLASGGDEQYF. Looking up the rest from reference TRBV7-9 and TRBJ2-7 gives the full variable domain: DTGVSQNPRHKITKRGQNVTFRCDPISEHNRLYWYRQTLGQGPEFLTYFQNEAQLEKSRLLSDRFSAERPKGSFSTLEIQRTEQGDSAMYLCASSLASGGDEQYFGPGTRLTVT.

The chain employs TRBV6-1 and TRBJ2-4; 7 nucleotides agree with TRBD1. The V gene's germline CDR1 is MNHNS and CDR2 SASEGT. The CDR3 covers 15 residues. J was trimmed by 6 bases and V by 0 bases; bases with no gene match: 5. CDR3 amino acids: CASSEAGTVGNIQYF. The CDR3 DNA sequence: TGTGCCAGCAGTGAAGCCGGGACAGTGGGAAACATTCAGTACTTC.

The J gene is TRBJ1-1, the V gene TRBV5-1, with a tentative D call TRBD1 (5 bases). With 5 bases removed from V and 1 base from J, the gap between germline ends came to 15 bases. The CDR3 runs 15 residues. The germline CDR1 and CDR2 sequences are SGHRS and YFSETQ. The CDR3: CASSFAGGSNTEAFF. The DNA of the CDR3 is TGCGCCAGCAGTTTCGCCGGGGGATCGAACACTGAAGCTTTCTTT.

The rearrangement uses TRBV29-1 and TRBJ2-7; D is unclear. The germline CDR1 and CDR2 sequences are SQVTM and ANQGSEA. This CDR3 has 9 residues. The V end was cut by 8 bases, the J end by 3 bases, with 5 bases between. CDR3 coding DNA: TGCAGCTTACACTACGAGCAGTACGTC. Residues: CSLHYEQYV.

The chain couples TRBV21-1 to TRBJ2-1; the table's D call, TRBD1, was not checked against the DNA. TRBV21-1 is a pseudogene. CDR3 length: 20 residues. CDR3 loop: CASRTSGQGDDPSPYNEQFF. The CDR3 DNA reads TGTGCCAGCAGAACCAGCGGACAGGGAGATGATCCGTCCCCCTACAATGAGCAGTTCTTC.

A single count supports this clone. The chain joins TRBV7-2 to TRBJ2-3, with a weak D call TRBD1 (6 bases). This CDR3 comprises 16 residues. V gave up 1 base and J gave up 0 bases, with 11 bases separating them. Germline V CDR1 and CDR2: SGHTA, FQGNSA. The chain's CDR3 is CASSLGGPRSTDTQYF. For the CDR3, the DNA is TGTGCCAGCAGCTTAGGGGGGCCGCGGAGCACAGATACGCAGTATTTT.

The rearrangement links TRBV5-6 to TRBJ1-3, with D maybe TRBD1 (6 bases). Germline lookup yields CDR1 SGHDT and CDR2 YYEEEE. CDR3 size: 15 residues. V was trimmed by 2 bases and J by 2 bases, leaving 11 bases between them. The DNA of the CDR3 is TGTGCCAGCAGCTTCCGGGACACCCCTGGAAACACCATATATTTT. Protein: CASSFRDTPGNTIYF.

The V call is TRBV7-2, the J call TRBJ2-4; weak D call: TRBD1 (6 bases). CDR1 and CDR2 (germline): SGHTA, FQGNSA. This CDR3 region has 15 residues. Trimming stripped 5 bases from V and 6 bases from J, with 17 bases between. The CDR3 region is CASSHRELTGNIQYF. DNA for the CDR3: TGTGCCAGCAGCCACAGGGAATTGACGGGAAACATTCAGTACTTC.